This paragraph reports one TCR beta chain. Its antigen is still unknown. The approximately 120-subject validation cohort, separate from the 666-subject first cohort, included the donors. The germline V gene encodes CDR1 MGHRA and CDR2 YSYEKL. This CDR3 comprises 15 residues. V lost 1 base and J 14 bases, leaving 21 bases between the germline ends. These data originate in a study of cytomegalovirus exposure and HLA in healthy donors. Overall study context: The same platform used for the approximately 670 first-cohort repertoires was also used for the 95 to 150 validation repertoires, as a later analysis reported.

Here immunoSEQ multiplex PCR was the method, and the copy in TCRdb shows in-frame clones only, minus some. Of 130,000 or so clones in the sample, roughly nine tenths were seen once. General study points: Listed as cytomegalovirus-associated were 150 to 200 TCR beta chains. A later analysis found first-cohort TCR clusters tended to co-occur in the 95 to 150 validation repertoires.

The chain couples TRBV4-1 to TRBJ2-1; D not resolved. The source of this sequence is a young man in good health and CMV-seronegative. The sequenced material came from PBMCs. In DNA form, the CDR3 reads TGCGCCAGCAGCCAAGTCGGCCTGGGTCGCCAGGTGGAGTTCTTC. Its protein is CASSQVGLGRQVEFF.